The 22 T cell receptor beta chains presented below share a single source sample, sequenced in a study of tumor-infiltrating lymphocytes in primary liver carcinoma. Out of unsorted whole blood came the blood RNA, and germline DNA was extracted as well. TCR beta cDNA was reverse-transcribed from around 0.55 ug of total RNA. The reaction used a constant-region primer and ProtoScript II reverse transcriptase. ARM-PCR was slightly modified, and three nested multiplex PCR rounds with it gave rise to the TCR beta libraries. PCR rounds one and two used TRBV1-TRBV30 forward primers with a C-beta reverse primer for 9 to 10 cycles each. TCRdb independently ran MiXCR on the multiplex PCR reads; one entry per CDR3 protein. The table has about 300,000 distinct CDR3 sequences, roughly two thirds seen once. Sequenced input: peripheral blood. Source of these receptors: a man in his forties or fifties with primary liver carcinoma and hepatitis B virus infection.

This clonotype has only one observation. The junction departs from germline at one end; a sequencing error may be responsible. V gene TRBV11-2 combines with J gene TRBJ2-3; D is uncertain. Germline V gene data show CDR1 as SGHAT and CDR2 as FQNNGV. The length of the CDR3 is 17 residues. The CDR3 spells CTRSARVQEHLTDTQYF. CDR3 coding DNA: TGTACCAGAAGCGCCCGGGTCCAAGAACACCTCACAGATACGCAGTATTTT.

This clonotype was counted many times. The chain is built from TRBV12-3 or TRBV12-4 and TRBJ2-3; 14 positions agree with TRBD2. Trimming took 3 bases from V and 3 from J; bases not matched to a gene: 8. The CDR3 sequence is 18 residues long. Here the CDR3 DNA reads TGTGCCAGCAGTTTTAGGTCGACTAGCGGGAGGGCGACAGATACGCAGTATTTT. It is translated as CASSFRSTSGRATDTQYF.

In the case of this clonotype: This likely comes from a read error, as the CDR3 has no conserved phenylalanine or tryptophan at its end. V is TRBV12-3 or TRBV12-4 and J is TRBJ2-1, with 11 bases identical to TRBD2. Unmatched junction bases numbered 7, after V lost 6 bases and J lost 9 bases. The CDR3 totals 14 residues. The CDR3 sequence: CASRLLAGVAEQFC. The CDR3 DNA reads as TGTGCCAGCAGGCTACTAGCGGGAGTGGCTGAGCAGTTCTGC.

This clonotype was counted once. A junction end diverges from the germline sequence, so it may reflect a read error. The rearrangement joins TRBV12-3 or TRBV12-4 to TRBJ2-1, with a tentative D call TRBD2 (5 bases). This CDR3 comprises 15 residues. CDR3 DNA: TGTACCAGCATTGAGGGCCTGGGAAACTACAATGAGCAGTTCTTC. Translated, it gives CTSIEGLGNYNEQFF.

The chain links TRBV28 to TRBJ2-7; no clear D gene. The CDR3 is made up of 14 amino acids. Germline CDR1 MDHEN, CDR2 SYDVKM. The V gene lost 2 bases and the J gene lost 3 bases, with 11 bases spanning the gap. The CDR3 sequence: CASSLGRQDYEQYF. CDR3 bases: TGTGCCAGCAGTTTAGGCAGGCAGGACTACGAGCAGTACTTC. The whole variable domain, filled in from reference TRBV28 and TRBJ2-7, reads DVKVTQSSRYLVKRTGEKVFLECVQDMDHENMFWYRQDPGLGLRLIYFSYDVKMKEKGDIPEGYSVSREKKERFSLILESASTNQTSMYLCASSLGRQDYEQYFGPGTRLTVT.

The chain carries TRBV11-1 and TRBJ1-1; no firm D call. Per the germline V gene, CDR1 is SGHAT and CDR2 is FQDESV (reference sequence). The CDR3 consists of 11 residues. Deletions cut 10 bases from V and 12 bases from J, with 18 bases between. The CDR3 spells CATRQERLSFF. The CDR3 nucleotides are TGTGCCACTAGGCAGGAGAGGCTGTCTTTCTTT.

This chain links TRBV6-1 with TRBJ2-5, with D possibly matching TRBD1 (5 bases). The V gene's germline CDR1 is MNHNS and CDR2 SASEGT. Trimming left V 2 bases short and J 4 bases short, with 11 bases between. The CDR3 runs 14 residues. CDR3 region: CASSELGHGETQYF. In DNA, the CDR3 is TGTGCCAGCAGTGAATTGGGGCACGGAGAGACCCAGTACTTC.

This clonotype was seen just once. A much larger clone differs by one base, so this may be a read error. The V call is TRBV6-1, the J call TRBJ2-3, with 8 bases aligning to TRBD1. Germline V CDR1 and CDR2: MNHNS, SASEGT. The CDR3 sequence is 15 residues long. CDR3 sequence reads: CVSSEPDRGTDTQYF. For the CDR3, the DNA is TGTGTCAGCAGTGAACCGGACAGGGGCACAGATACGCAGTATTTT.

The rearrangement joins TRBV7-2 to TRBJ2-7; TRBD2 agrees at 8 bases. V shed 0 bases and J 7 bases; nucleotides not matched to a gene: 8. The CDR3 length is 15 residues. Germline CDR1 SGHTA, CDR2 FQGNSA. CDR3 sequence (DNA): TGTGCCAGCAGCTTAGCGCAGGACGGGGGGGGTGAGCAGTACTTC. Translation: CASSLAQDGGGEQYF.

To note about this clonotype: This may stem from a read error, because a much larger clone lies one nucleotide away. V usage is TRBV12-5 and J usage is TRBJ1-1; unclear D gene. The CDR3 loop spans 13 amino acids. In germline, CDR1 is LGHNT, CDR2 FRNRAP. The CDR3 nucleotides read TGTGCCAGCAGTTTTACAGTGAACACTGCAGCTTTCTTT. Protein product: CASSFTVNTAAFF.

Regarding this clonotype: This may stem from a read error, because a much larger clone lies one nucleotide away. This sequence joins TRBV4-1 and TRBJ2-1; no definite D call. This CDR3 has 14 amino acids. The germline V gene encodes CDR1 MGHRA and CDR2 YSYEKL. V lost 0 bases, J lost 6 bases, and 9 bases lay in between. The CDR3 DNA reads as TGCGCCAGCAGCCAAGATCAGGCCATCAATGAGCAGTTCTTC. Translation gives CASSQDQAINEQFF.

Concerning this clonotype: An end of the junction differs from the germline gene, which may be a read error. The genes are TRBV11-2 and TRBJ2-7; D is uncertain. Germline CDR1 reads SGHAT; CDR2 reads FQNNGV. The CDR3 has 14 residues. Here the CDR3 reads CASSLDPSSYEKYF. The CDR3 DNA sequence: TGTGCCAGCAGCTTGGACCCTTCCTCCTACGAGAAGTACTTC.

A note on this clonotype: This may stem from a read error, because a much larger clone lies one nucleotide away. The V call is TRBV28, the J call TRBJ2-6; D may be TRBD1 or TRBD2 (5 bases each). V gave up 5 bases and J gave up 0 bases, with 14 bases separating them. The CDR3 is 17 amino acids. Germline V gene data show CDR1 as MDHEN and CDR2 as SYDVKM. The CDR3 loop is CASSDPGAYSGANVLTF. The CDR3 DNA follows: TGTGCCAGCAGTGACCCCGGGGCCTACTCTGGGGCCAACGTCCTGACTTTC.

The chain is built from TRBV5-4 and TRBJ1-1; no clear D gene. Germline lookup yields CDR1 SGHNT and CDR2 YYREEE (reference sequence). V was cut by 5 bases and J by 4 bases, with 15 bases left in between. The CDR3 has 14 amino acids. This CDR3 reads CASRVAATSTEAFF. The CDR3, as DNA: TGTGCCAGCAGGGTGGCCGCTACAAGCACTGAAGCTTTCTTT.

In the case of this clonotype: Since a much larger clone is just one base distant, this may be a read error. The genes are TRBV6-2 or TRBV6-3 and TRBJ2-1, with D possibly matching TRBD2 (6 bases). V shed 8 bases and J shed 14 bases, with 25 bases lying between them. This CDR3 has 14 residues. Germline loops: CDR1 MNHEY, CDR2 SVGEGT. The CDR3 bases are TGTGCCAGCGTAAAGGGGCGGGGCCCCTGGGGAAAGTTCTTC. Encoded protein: CASVKGRGPWGKFF.

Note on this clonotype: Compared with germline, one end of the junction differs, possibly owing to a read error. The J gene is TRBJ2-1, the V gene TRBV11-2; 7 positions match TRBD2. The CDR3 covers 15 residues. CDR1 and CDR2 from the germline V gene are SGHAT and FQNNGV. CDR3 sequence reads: CAGKIGGSSYNEQFF. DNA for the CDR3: TGTGCCGGCAAAATCGGCGGGAGCTCCTATAATGAGCAGTTCTTC.

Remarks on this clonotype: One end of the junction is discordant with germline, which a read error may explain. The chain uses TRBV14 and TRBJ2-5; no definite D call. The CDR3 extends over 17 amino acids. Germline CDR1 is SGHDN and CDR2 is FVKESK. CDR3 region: CAGSQDIWKPAKETQYF. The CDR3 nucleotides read TGTGCCGGCAGCCAAGATATTTGGAAGCCTGCAAAAGAGACCCAGTACTTC.

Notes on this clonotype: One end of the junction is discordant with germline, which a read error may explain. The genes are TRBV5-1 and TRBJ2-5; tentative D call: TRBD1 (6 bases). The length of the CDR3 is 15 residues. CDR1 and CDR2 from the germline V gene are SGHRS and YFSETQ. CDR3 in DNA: TGCGCCAGCAGGTTATCCGGGACAACCGAAGAGACCCCGTACTTC. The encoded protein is CASRLSGTTEETPYF.

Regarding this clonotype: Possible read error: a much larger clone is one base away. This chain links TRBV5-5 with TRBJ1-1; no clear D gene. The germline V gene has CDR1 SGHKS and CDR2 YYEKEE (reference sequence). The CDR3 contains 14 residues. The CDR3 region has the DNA TGTGCCAACAGCTTGAAAGGGTTACCCACTGAAGCTTTCTTT. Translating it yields CANSLKGLPTEAFF.

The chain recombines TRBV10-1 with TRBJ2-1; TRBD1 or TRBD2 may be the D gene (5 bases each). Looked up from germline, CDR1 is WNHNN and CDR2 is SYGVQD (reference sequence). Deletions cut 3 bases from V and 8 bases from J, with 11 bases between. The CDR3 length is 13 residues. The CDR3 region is CASSDQRGDEQFF. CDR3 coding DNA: TGCGCCAGCAGTGACCAACGAGGGGATGAGCAGTTCTTC.

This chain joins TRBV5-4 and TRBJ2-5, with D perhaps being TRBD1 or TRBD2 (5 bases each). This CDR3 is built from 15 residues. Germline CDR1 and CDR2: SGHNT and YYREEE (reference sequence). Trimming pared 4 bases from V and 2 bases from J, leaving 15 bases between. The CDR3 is CASSVGTETQETQYF. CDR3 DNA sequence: TGTGCCAGCAGCGTAGGGACGGAGACTCAAGAGACCCAGTACTTC.

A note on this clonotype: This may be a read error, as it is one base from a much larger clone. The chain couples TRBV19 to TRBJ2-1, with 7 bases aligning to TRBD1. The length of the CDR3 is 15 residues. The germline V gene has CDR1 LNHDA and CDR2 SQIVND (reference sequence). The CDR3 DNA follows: TGTGCCAGTAGTTCCGGGACAGCGGCTACTCATGATCAGTTCTTC. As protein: CASSSGTAATHDQFF.